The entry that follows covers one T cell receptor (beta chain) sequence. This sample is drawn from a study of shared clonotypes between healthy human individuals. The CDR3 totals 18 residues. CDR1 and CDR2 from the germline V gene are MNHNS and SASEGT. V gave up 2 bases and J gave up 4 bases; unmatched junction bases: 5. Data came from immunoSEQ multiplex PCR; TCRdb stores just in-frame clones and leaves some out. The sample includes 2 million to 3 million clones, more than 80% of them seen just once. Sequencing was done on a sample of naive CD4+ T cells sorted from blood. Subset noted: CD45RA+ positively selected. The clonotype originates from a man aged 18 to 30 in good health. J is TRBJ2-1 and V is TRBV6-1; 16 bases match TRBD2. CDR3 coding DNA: TGTGCCAGCAGTGAAAGGGGGACTAGCGGGAGGGTATACAATGAGCAGTTCTTC. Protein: CASSERGTSGRVYNEQFF.